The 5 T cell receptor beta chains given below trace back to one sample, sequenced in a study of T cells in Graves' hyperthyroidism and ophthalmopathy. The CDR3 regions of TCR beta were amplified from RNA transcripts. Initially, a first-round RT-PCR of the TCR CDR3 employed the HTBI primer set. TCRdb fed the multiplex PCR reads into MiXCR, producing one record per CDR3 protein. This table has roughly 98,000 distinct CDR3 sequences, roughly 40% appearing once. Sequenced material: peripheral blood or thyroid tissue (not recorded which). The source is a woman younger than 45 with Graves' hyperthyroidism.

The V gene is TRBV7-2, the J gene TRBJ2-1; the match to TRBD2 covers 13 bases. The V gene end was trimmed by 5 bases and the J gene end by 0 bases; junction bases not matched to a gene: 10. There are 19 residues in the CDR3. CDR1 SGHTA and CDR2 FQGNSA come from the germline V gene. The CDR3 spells CASSTSGTSGIFSYNEQFF. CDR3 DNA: TGTGCCAGCAGCACATCCGGGACTAGCGGGATTTTCTCCTACAATGAGCAGTTCTTC.

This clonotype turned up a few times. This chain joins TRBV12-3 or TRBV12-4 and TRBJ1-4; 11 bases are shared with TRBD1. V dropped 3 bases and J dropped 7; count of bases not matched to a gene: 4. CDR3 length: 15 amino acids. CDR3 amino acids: CASSFPGQGVEKLFF. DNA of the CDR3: TGTGCCAGCAGTTTTCCGGGACAGGGGGTTGAAAAACTGTTTTTT.

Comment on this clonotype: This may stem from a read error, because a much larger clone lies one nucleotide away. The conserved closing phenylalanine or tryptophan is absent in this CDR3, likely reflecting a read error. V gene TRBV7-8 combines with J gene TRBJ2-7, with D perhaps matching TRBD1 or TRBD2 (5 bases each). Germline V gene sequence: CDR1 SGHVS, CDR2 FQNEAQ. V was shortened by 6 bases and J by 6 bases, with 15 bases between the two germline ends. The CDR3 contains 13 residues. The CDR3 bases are TGTGCCAGCAGTTTATGGGGGATTCGCGAGCAGTACTCC. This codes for CASSLWGIREQYS.

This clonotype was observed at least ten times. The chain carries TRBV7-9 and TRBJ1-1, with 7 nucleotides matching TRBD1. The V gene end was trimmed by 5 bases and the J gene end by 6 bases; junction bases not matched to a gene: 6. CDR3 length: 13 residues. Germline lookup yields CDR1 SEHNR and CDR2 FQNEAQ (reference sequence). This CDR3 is CASSAQTGAEAFF. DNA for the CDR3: TGTGCCAGCAGCGCCCAAACAGGGGCTGAAGCTTTCTTT.

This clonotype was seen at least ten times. CDR3 nucleotide sequence: TGTGCCAGCAGTAGCCCGGGGACAGGGGAACTCTATGGCTACACCTTC. Its translation: CASSSPGTGELYGYTF. The V gene is TRBV28, the J gene TRBJ1-2, with 10 bases fitting TRBD1. The CDR3 contains 16 residues. The trim removed 5 bases at V and 4 bases at J, leaving 10 bases unmatched. In germline, CDR1 is MDHEN, CDR2 SYDVKM.